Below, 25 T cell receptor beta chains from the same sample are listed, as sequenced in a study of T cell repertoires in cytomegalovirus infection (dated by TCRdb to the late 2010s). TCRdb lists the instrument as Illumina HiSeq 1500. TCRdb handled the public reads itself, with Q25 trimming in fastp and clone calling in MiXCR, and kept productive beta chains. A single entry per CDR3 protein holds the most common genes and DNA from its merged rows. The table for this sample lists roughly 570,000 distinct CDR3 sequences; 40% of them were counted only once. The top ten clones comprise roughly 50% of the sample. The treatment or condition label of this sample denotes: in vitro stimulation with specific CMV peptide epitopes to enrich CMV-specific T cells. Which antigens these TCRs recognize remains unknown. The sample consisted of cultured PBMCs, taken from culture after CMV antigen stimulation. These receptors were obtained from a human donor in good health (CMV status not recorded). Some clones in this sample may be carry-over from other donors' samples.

The CDR3 protein is CASSHRLAGTDTQYF. The CDR3 DNA reads TGTGCCAGCAGCCACCGACTAGCGGGAACAGATACGCAGTATTTT. This sequence joins TRBV7-6 and TRBJ2-3, with 11 bases fitting TRBD2. Germline V gives CDR1 SGHVS, CDR2 FNYEAQ. V lost 5 bases, J lost 3 bases, and 4 bases stayed unmatched. The CDR3 has 15 amino acids. Combining the CDR3 with reference TRBV7-6 and TRBJ2-3 gives the whole variable domain GAGVSQSPRYKVTKRGQDVALRCDPISGHVSLYWYRQALGQGPEFLTYFNYEAQQDKSGLPNDRFSAERPEGSISTLTIQRTEQRDSAMYRCASSHRLAGTDTQYFGPGTRLTVL.

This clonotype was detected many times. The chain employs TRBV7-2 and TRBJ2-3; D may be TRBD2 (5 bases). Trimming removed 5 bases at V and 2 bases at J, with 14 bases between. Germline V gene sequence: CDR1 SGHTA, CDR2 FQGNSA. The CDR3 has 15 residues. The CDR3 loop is CASSPGWFLTDTQYF. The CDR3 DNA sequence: TGTGCCAGCAGCCCGGGGTGGTTCCTCACAGATACGCAGTATTTT.

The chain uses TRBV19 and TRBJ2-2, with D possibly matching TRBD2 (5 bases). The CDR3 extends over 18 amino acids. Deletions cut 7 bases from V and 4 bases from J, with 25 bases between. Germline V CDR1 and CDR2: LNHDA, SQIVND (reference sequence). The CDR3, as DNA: TGTGCCAGTACAGGTCGCGCTAAGTTCACTCGGGGCACCGGGGAGCTGTTTTTT. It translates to CASTGRAKFTRGTGELFF.

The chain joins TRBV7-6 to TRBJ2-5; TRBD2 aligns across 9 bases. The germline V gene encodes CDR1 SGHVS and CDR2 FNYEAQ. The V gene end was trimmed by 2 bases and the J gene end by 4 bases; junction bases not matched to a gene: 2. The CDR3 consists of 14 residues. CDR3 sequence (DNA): TGTGCCAGCAGCTTAAAGCGGGAGGTAGAGACCCAGTACTTC. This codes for CASSLKREVETQYF.

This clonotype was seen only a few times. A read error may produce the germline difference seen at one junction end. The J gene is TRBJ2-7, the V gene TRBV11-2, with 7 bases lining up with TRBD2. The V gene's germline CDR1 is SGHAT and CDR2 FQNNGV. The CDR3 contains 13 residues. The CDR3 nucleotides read TGTGCCAGCAGCTTAGGTCGCCGGGGGGAGCCGTACTTC. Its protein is CASSLGRRGEPYF. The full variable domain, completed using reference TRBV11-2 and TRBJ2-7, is EAGVAQSPRYKIIEKRQSVAFWCNPISGHATLYWYQQILGQGPKLLIQFQNNGVVDDSQLPKDRFSAERLKGVDSTLKIQPAKLEDSAVYLCASSLGRRGEPYFGPGTRLTVT.

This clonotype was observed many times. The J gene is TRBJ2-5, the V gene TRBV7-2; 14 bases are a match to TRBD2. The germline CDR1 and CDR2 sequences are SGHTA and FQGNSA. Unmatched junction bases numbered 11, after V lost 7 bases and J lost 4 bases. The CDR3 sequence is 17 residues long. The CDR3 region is CASTERGLAGVGETQYF. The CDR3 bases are TGTGCCAGCACCGAGAGGGGACTAGCGGGAGTCGGAGAGACCCAGTACTTC.

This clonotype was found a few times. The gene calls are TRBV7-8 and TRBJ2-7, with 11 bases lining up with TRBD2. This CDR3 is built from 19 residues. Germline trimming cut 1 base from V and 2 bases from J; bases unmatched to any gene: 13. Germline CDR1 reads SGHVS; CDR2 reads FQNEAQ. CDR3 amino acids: CASSLGARASGGSTYEQYF. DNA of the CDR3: TGTGCCAGCAGCTTAGGGGCTCGTGCTAGCGGGGGGTCAACCTACGAGCAGTACTTC.

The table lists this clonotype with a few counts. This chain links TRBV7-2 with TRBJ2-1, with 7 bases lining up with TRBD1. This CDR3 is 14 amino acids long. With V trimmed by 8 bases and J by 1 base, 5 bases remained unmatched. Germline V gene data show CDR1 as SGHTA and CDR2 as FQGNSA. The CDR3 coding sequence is TGTGCCAGCGGACAGGTCGTATCCTACAATGAGCAGTTCTTC. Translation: CASGQVVSYNEQFF.

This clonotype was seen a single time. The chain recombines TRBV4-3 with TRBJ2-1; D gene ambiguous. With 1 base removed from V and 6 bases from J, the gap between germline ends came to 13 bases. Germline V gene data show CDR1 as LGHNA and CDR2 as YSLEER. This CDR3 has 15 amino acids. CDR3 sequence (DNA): TGCGCCAGCAGCCAAGCACCTCCCTTCCCCAATGAGCAGTTCTTC. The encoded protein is CASSQAPPFPNEQFF.

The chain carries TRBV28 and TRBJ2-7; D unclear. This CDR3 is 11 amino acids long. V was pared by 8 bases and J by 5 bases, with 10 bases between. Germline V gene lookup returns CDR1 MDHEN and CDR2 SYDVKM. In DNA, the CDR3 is TGTGCCAGCGACCGTGGGAACGAGCAGTACTTC. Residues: CASDRGNEQYF. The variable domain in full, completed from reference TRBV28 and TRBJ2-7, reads DVKVTQSSRYLVKRTGEKVFLECVQDMDHENMFWYRQDPGLGLRLIYFSYDVKMKEKGDIPEGYSVSREKKERFSLILESASTNQTSMYLCASDRGNEQYFGPGTRLTVT.

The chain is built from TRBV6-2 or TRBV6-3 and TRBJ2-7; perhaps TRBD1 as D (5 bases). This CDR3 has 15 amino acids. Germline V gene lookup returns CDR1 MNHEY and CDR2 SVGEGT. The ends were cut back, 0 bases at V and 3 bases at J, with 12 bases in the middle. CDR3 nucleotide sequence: TGTGCCAGCAGTTACTCGATCAGGGAAGGCTACGAGCAGTACTTC. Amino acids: CASSYSIREGYEQYF.

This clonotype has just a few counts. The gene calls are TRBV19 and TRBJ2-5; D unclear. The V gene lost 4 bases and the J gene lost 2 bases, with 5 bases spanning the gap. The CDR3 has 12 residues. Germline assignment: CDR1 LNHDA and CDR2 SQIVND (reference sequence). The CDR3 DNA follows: TGTGCCAGTAGTACCCGACAAGAGACCCAGTACTTC. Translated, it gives CASSTRQETQYF.

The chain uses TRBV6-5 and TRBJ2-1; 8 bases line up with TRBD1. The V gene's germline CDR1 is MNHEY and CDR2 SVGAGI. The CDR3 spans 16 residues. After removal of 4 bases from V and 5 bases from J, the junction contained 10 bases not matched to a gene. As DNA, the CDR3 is TGTGCCAGCAGTTCCTTCGGACAGGGAAAGGACAATGAGCAGTTCTTC. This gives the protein CASSSFGQGKDNEQFF.

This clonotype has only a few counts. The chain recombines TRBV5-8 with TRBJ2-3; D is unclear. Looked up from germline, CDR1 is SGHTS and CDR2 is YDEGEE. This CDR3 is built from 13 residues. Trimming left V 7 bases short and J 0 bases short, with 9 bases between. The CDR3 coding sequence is TGTGCCAGCTTGCGGTCTAGCACAGATACGCAGTATTTT. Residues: CASLRSSTDTQYF.

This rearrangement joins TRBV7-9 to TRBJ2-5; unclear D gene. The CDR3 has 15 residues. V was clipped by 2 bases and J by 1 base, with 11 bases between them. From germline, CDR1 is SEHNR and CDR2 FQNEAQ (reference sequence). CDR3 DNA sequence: TGTGCCAGCAGCTTAAGGAAACGGTCCCAAGAGACCCAGTACTTC. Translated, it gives CASSLRKRSQETQYF.

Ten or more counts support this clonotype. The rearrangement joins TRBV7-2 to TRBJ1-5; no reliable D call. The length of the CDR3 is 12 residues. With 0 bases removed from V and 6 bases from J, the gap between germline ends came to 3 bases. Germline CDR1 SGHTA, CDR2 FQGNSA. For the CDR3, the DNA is TGTGCCAGCAGCTTAGCGGGTCAGCCCCAGCATTTT. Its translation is CASSLAGQPQHF.

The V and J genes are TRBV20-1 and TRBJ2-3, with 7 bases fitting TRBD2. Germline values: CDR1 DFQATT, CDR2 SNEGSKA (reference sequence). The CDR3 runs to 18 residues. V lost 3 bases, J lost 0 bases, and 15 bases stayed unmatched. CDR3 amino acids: CSASSPGSGGSSTDTQYF. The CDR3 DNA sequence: TGCAGTGCTAGCTCGCCAGGGTCGGGGGGATCTAGCACAGATACGCAGTATTTT.

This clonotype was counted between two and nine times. This chain's CDR3 is CASSLVVQGEQFF. CDR3 nucleotides: TGTGCCAGCAGCTTGGTGGTACAGGGTGAGCAGTTCTTC. The chain is built from TRBV7-2 and TRBJ2-1, with TRBD1 as a possible D gene (6 bases). The CDR3 sequence is 13 residues long. V was clipped by 3 bases and J by 9 bases, with 12 bases between them. The V gene's germline CDR1 is SGHTA and CDR2 FQGNSA. The variable domain in full, completed from reference TRBV7-2 and TRBJ2-1, reads GAGVSQSPSNKVTEKGKDVELRCDPISGHTALYWYRQSLGQGLEFLIYFQGNSAPDKSGLPSDRFSAERTGGSVSTLTIQRTQQEDSAVYLCASSLVVQGEQFFGPGTRLTVL.

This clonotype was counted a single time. In DNA, the CDR3 is TGTGCCAGTAGTATAACCAACCTTTTTAACACTGAAGCTTTCTTT. Amino acids: CASSITNLFNTEAFF. The chain uses TRBV19 and TRBJ1-1; the D is unclear. Trimming removed 2 bases at V and 2 bases at J, with 12 bases between. Germline CDR1 LNHDA, CDR2 SQIVND (reference sequence). CDR3 length: 15 amino acids. The full variable domain, its missing parts supplied by reference TRBV19 and TRBJ1-1, is DGGITQSPKYLFRKEGQNVTLSCEQNLNHDAMYWYRQDPGQGLRLIYYSQIVNDFQKGDIAEGYSVSREKKESFPLTVTSAQKNPTAFYLCASSITNLFNTEAFFGQGTRLTVV.

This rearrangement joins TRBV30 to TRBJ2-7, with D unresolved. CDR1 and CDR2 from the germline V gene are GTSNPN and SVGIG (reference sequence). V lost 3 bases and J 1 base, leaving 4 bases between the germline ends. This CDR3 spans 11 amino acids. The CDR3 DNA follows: TGTGCCTGGAGCGGTTCCTACGAGCAGTACTTC. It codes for CAWSGSYEQYF.

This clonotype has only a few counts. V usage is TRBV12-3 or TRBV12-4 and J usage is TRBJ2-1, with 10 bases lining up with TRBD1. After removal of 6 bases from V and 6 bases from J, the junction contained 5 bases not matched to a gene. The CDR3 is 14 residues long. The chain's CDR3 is CASSSGTGANEQFF. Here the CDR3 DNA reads TGTGCCAGCAGCTCCGGGACAGGGGCCAATGAGCAGTTCTTC.

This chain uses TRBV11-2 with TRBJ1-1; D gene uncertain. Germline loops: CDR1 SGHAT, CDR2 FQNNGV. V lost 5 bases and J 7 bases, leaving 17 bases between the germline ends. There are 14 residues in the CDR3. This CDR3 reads CASSPDLVQNEAFF. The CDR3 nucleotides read TGTGCCAGCAGCCCAGATCTGGTACAGAATGAAGCTTTCTTT.

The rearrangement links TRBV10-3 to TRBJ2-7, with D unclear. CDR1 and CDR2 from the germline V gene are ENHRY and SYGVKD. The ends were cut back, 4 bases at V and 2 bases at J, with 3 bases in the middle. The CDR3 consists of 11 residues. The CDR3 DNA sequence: TGTGCCATCAGTGGAGCCTACGAGCAGTACTTC. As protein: CAISGAYEQYF.

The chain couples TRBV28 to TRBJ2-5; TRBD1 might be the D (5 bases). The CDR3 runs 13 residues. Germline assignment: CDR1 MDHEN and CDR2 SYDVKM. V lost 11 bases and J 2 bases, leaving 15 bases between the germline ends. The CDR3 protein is CAAIGQGQETQYF. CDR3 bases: TGTGCCGCCATCGGGCAGGGTCAAGAGACCCAGTACTTC.

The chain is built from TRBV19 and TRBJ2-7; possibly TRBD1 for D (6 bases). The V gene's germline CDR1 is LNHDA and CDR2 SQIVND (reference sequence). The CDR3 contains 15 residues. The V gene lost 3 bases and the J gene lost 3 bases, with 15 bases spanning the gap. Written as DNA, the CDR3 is TGTGCCAGTAGTATTAGGGGGTCAAACATCTACGAGCAGTACTTC. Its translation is CASSIRGSNIYEQYF.